This is a list of T cell receptor beta chains from one sample in a study of T cell responses to AZD1222 COVID-19 vaccine. The assay was immunoSEQ multiplex PCR, and TCRdb's table has in-frame clones only and misses some. The table shows about 100,000 clones, with roughly 90% occurring only once. The source was peripheral blood, collected on day 0 of AZD1222 vaccination. All receptors derive from an adult in good health. Both conserved end residues are part of each CDR3. A D gene is named only where the DNA matches it firmly. The size entry is marked missing in some rows and otherwise reads once, few, many or a size class.

v_gene	d_gene	len	abundance	j_gene	CDR3nt	CDR3aa
TRBV5-5	-	14	few	TRBJ1-5	TGTGCCAGCAGCTTTGGGGCCCTCAATCAGCCCCAGCATTTT	CASSFGALNQPQHF
TRBV3-1/TRBV3-2	-	12	-	TRBJ2-7	TGTGCCAGCAGCCCGAGCTCCTACGAGCAGTACTTC	CASSPSSYEQYF
TRBV5-1	-	17	once	TRBJ2-7	TGCGCCAGCAGCTTGGGGGTTACAGGGAGTCTAATCTACGAGCAGTACTTC	CASSLGVTGSLIYEQYF
TRBV19	-	11	-	TRBJ2-1	TGTGCCAGTTTGGCGGACAATGAGCAGTTCTTC	CASLADNEQFF
TRBV7-2	TRBD1	17	-	TRBJ2-1	TGTGCCAGCAGCTCTGACCTGGACAGGGAGGACTACAATGAGCAGTTCTTC	CASSSDLDREDYNEQFF
TRBV6-5	TRBD2	16	-	TRBJ2-5	TGTGCCAGCAGTTTCTCCGTAGCGGGAGTTACGGAGACCCAGTACTTC	CASSFSVAGVTETQYF
TRBV6-4	-	14	-	TRBJ1-1	TGTGCCAGCAGTGAACGGCAGGGGAACACTGAAGCTTTCTTT	CASSERQGNTEAFF
TRBV28	-	13	-	TRBJ1-2	TGTGCCAGCAGTTTTCTGGTACACTATGGCTACACCTTC	CASSFLVHYGYTF
TRBV2	TRBD1	15	-	TRBJ1-6	TGTGCCAGCAGTGAGCTGGGACAGAGTAATTCACCCCTCCACTTT	CASSELGQSNSPLHF
TRBV2	TRBD2	15	-	TRBJ2-2	TGTGCCAGCAGTAGACTAGCGGGCATCACCGGGGAGCTGTTTTTT	CASSRLAGITGELFF
TRBV28	TRBD1	14	-	TRBJ1-6	TGTGCCAGCAGTTTGACAGGGGGCTATTCACCCCTCCACTTT	CASSLTGGYSPLHF
TRBV29-1	TRBD1	13	-	TRBJ1-1	TGCAGCGTTCGCCGGGACAGGAACACTGAAGCTTTCTTT	CSVRRDRNTEAFF
TRBV29-1	TRBD2	14	once	TRBJ2-5	TGCAGCGCAGCGGGACGGGAGGGAATGGAGACCCAGTACTTC	CSAAGREGMETQYF
TRBV27	TRBD1	14	-	TRBJ1-4	TGTGCCAGCAGTTTAACAGGGGCATATGAAAAACTGTTTTTT	CASSLTGAYEKLFF
TRBV2	-	14	-	TRBJ2-7	TGTGCCAGCAGAGGGGACCGAAACTCCTACGAGCAGTACTTC	CASRGDRNSYEQYF
TRBV7-7	TRBD2	19	-	TRBJ2-7	TGTGCCAGCAGCTTATTGGTGCCCAGCGGGAGGCCATCCTCCTACGAGCAGTACTTC	CASSLLVPSGRPSSYEQYF
TRBV5-1	-	14	-	TRBJ1-3	TGCGCCAGCAGCCCAGGGATATCTGGAAACACCATATATTTT	CASSPGISGNTIYF
TRBV6-5	-	12	once	TRBJ1-1	TGTGCCAGCAGTTACTCCCAGGGGCAAGCTTTCTTT	CASSYSQGQAFF
TRBV28	-	12	-	TRBJ2-7	TGTGCCAGCAGTTTTGTGGTCTCCGAGCAGTACTTC	CASSFVVSEQYF
TRBV27	TRBD1	11	-	TRBJ1-1	TGTGCCACCAACAGGGGCCCCGAAGCTTTCTTT	CATNRGPEAFF
TRBV30	-	14	-	TRBJ2-6	TGTGCCTGGAGTCAACCCTCTGGGGCCAACGTCCTGACTTTC	CAWSQPSGANVLTF